A single sample gave rise to the 21 T cell receptor beta chains below, sequenced in a study of blood T cells in healthy people across ages. Primed by a sample-barcoded 5' primer and a J-beta primer mix, a second PCR proceeded for about 7 to 11 cycles. From the 5' RACE reads, TCRdb called clonotypes with MiXCR, one entry per CDR3 protein. The sample holds approximately 1,100,000 distinct CDR3 sequences, under 55% seen once. Input material: blood. These receptors all stem from a woman aged 55-69 years in good health.

The V gene is TRBV5-1, the J gene TRBJ2-5; unclear D gene. Germline V gene data show CDR1 as SGHRS and CDR2 as YFSETQ. The CDR3 runs to 17 residues. Trimming removed 1 base at V and 3 bases at J, with 19 bases between. Here the CDR3 reads CASSLFGQSLGEETQYF. In nucleotides, the CDR3 is TGCGCCAGCAGCTTGTTTGGGCAATCCCTTGGGGAAGAGACCCAGTACTTC.

V and J are TRBV5-1 and TRBJ1-2; D may be TRBD1 (5 bases). In germline, CDR1 is SGHRS, CDR2 YFSETQ. CDR3 size: 13 residues. V was pared by 2 bases and J by 4 bases, with 9 bases between. CDR3 coding DNA: TGCGCCAGCAGCTTCGACGGGACCTATGGCTACACCTTC. This translates into CASSFDGTYGYTF.

The rearrangement joins TRBV9 to TRBJ2-1; TRBD2 matches 14 bases. Germline V gene data show CDR1 as SGDLS and CDR2 as YYNGEE. The CDR3 has 17 amino acids. V shed 0 bases, J shed 4 bases, and the junction held 3 bases outside the gene matches. This CDR3 reads CASSVGGLAGVYNEQFF. The CDR3 bases are TGTGCCAGCAGCGTAGGGGGACTAGCGGGAGTTTACAATGAGCAGTTCTTC.

The table lists this clonotype with a few counts. This chain joins TRBV29-1 and TRBJ2-2, with TRBD1 identical over 7 bases. CDR1 is SQVTM and CDR2 is ANQGSEA in the germline V gene. V lost 2 bases to trimming and J lost 6 bases; unmatched junction nucleotides: 3. CDR3 length: 13 residues. CDR3 coding DNA: TGCAGCGTTGAAAAGGGGGCTTCCGGGGAGCTGTTTTTT. It translates to CSVEKGASGELFF.

The CDR3 sequence: CASNDRKNEQYF. The CDR3 DNA reads as TGTGCCAGCAACGACAGGAAAAACGAGCAGTACTTC. This chain connects TRBV27 to TRBJ2-5, with a possible D match to TRBD1 (6 bases). The J call may be mistaken, given a closer DNA end match to TRBJ2-7. This CDR3 is 12 amino acids long. Germline lookup yields CDR1 MNHEY and CDR2 SMNVEV (reference sequence).

This clonotype has only one observation. V is TRBV6-1 and J is TRBJ2-3; TRBD1 might be the D (7 bases). Trimming shortened V by 6 bases and J by 4 bases, and 26 bases separated the two germline ends. This CDR3 comprises 18 residues. Germline CDR1 and CDR2: MNHNS and SASEGT. CDR3: CASRAQGEVLVRADTQYF. For the CDR3, the DNA is TGTGCCAGCAGGGCTCAGGGGGAGGTATTGGTTCGTGCAGATACGCAGTATTTT.

This clonotype was counted a single time. V gene TRBV6-5 combines with J gene TRBJ1-1; the D is unclear. Trimming left V 7 bases short and J 1 base short, with 10 bases between. Germline V CDR1 and CDR2: MNHEY, SVGAGI. This CDR3 comprises 13 residues. For the CDR3, the DNA is TGTGCCAGCACTTTACGGGGGAACACTGAAGCTTTCTTT. It yields the protein CASTLRGNTEAFF.

Turning to this clonotype: A much larger clone lies one base from this, so it may be a read error. This chain links TRBV11-3 with TRBJ2-3; TRBD1 matches at 7 bases. The V gene end was trimmed by 3 bases and the J gene end by 4 bases; junction bases not matched to a gene: 4. This CDR3 has 14 amino acids. Germline values: CDR1 SGHNT, CDR2 YENEEA. CDR3 DNA: TGTGCCAGCAGCTTGGGACAGCACGCAGATACGCAGTATTTT. This sequence encodes CASSLGQHADTQYF.

This clonotype was observed a few times. The genes are TRBV20-1 and TRBJ1-2; weak D call: TRBD1 (5 bases). The CDR3 contains 13 residues. Between the trimmed V and J ends, which lost 3 bases and 4 bases, there was a span of 12 bases. CDR1 and CDR2 (germline): DFQATT, SNEGSKA (reference sequence). CDR3 nucleotide sequence: TGCAGTGCTAGGAAGCAGGGTGGCTATGGCTACACCTTC. Protein product: CSARKQGGYGYTF.

V and J are TRBV2 and TRBJ2-1; D possibly uses TRBD1 or TRBD2 (6 bases each). This CDR3 has 15 amino acids. The germline V gene encodes CDR1 SNHLY and CDR2 FYNNEI. The germline V and J ends were trimmed by 2 bases and 6 bases, with 14 bases remaining between them. The CDR3 here is CASSERGEPPNEQFF. The CDR3 bases are TGTGCCAGCAGTGAAAGGGGGGAGCCCCCCAATGAGCAGTTCTTC. Filled out from reference TRBV2 and TRBJ2-1, the complete variable domain reads EPEVTQTPSHQVTQMGQEVILRCVPISNHLYFYWYRQILGQKVEFLVSFYNNEISEKSEIFDDQFSVERPDGSNFTLKIRSTKLEDSAMYFCASSERGEPPNEQFFGPGTRLTVL.

This clonotype showed up just a few times. J is TRBJ2-5 and V is TRBV13; D is possibly TRBD1 (6 bases). The germline CDR1 and CDR2 sequences are PRHDT and FYEKMQ (reference sequence). Trimming shortened V by 5 bases and J by 1 base, and 14 bases separated the two germline ends. The CDR3 is 15 amino acids. In nucleotides, the CDR3 is TGTGCCAGCAGCCTCAGGGGAATCGGCCAAGAGACCCAGTACTTC. This sequence encodes CASSLRGIGQETQYF.

The rearrangement links TRBV5-1 to TRBJ2-3; 8 bases fit TRBD1. In germline, CDR1 is SGHRS, CDR2 YFSETQ. V was clipped by 6 bases and J by 0 bases; unmatched bases: 6. This CDR3 spans 15 amino acids. DNA of the CDR3: TGCGCCAGCAAACCTCAGGGGGCGAGCACAGATACGCAGTATTTT. As protein: CASKPQGASTDTQYF.

V is TRBV5-1 and J is TRBJ2-7; 8 bases match TRBD1. Germline CDR1 is SGHRS and CDR2 is YFSETQ. Trimming at V came to 6 bases and at J to 6 bases, leaving 11 bases not matched to a gene. This CDR3 contains 14 residues. CDR3 protein: CASKVGAGGLEQYF. The CDR3 nucleotides read TGCGCCAGCAAAGTCGGAGCAGGGGGCCTCGAGCAGTACTTC.

V usage is TRBV7-8 and J usage is TRBJ2-1, with D perhaps matching TRBD2 (6 bases). Germline V lookup: CDR1 SGHVS, CDR2 FQNEAQ. CDR3 size: 15 residues. V was pared by 8 bases and J by 1 base, with 15 bases between. The DNA for the CDR3 is TGTGCCAGCGGCCCCGGAGGGACTTCCTACAATGAGCAGTTCTTC. Protein product: CASGPGGTSYNEQFF.

This chain joins TRBV11-2 and TRBJ2-1; 9 bases line up with TRBD2. Germline lookup yields CDR1 SGHAT and CDR2 FQNNGV. After removal of 5 bases from V and 8 bases from J, the junction contained 7 bases not matched to a gene. This CDR3 is built from 14 residues. The CDR3 DNA sequence: TGTGCCAGCAGCCAGACTAGCGGTAGGGATGAGCAGTTCTTC. Translating gives CASSQTSGRDEQFF.

The chain combines TRBV20-1 with TRBJ2-3; D ambiguous. CDR1 and CDR2 from the germline V gene are DFQATT and SNEGSKA (reference sequence). This CDR3 has 16 amino acids. V was trimmed by 6 bases and J by 0 bases, leaving 19 bases between them. CDR3 sequence reads: CSAKETNRPSTDTQYF. Here the CDR3 DNA reads TGCAGTGCCAAAGAGACAAATCGACCTAGCACAGATACGCAGTATTTT.

The chain joins TRBV28 to TRBJ2-5; D is undetermined. Germline values: CDR1 MDHEN, CDR2 SYDVKM. This CDR3 is 12 amino acids long. V was trimmed by 3 bases and J by 7 bases, leaving 9 bases between them. CDR3 sequence: CASSFRSRTQYF. The CDR3 DNA follows: TGTGCCAGCAGTTTCCGTTCCAGGACCCAGTACTTC. Supplemented by reference TRBV28 and TRBJ2-5, the full variable domain reads DVKVTQSSRYLVKRTGEKVFLECVQDMDHENMFWYRQDPGLGLRLIYFSYDVKMKEKGDIPEGYSVSREKKERFSLILESASTNQTSMYLCASSFRSRTQYFGPGTRLLVL.

This clonotype has more than one count but fewer than ten. The chain combines TRBV6-5 with TRBJ2-1, with 11 bases that match TRBD2. CDR1 and CDR2 (germline): MNHEY, SVGAGI. The CDR3 is made up of 15 amino acids. V lost 6 bases to trimming and J lost 7 bases; unmatched junction nucleotides: 8. The chain's CDR3 is CASRARLAGMNEQFF. DNA for the CDR3: TGTGCCAGCAGGGCCCGACTAGCGGGGATGAATGAGCAGTTCTTC.

This clonotype showed up just a few times. The CDR3 sequence: CASSRGQRNIQYF. The CDR3, as DNA: TGTGCCAGCAGCCGGGGACAGAGGAACATTCAGTACTTC. This chain links TRBV3-1 with TRBJ2-4; 7 bases agree with TRBD1. V shed 4 bases, J shed 7 bases, and the junction held 4 bases outside the gene matches. Germline CDR1 reads LGHDT; CDR2 reads YNNKEL (reference sequence). This CDR3 comprises 13 residues.

This clonotype was seen ten or more times. The chain's CDR3 is CASSQLAGLSDEQYF. The DNA for the CDR3 is TGTGCCAGCAGCCAACTAGCGGGACTCTCTGACGAGCAGTACTTC. J is TRBJ2-7 and V is TRBV6-6, with 10 nucleotides matching TRBD2. The CDR3 spans 15 residues. V shed 6 bases and J 5 bases; nucleotides not matched to a gene: 10. Germline assignment: CDR1 MNHNY and CDR2 SVGAGI (reference sequence).

The chain employs TRBV2 and TRBJ1-1; possibly TRBD1 for D (5 bases). Looked up from germline, CDR1 is SNHLY and CDR2 is FYNNEI. This CDR3 spans 14 amino acids. V was shortened by 6 bases and J by 5 bases, with 16 bases between the two germline ends. This CDR3 is CASRAGGGSTEAFF. CDR3 bases: TGTGCCAGCAGGGCCGGGGGAGGAAGTACTGAAGCTTTCTTT.